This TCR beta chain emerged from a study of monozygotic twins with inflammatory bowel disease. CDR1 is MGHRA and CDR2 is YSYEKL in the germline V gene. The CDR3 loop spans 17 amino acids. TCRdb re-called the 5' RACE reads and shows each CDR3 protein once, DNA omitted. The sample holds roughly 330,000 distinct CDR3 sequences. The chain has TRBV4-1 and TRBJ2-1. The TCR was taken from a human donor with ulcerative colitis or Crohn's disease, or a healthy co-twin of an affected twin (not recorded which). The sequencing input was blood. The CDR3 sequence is CASSQRTIGSRHNEQFF.